This is a list of T cell receptor beta chains from one sample in a study of beta chain features in type 1 diabetes. Libraries were prepared by immunoSEQ multiplex PCR; TCRdb keeps only in-frame clonotypes and omits some of them. The data hold around 26,000 clones, with more than 65% observed a single time. Sequencing input: stem cell memory CD4+ T cells from blood. The receptor source for this set is a woman aged 35 to 49 with type 1 diabetes. CDR3s include the opening cysteine and the closing phenylalanine or tryptophan. A D gene is named only where the DNA matches it firmly. Clone size appears in some rows only: once, few, many, or a class for an expanded clone.

>TRBV29-1|NA|TRBJ1-1|few
TGCAGCGTTGAGGTCGGGGTTAACACTGAAGCTTTCTTT
CSVEVGVNTEAFF
>TRBV6-5|TRBD2|TRBJ2-2|NA
TGTGCCAGCAGTGCTTCCAGGGAGGGCACCGGGGAGCTGTTTTTT
CASSASREGTGELFF
>TRBV7-2|NA|TRBJ2-1|NA
TGTGCCAGCAGCTTAACAACAGGGATCAATTTCAATGAGCAGTTCTTC
CASSLTTGINFNEQFF
>TRBV6-5|TRBD1|TRBJ2-1|few
TGTGCCAGCAGTTACTTCGTGAGACAGGGGGTCCATGAGCAGTTCTTC
CASSYFVRQGVHEQFF
>TRBV7-2|TRBD1|TRBJ2-7|NA
TGTGCCAGCAGACCGAACAGGGGATCCTACGAGCAGTACTTC
CASRPNRGSYEQYF
>TRBV9|NA|TRBJ1-6|few
TGTGCCAGTAAGACAGCCGGGAATTCACCCCTCCACTTT
CASKTAGNSPLHF
>TRBV19|NA|TRBJ1-2|few
TGTGCCAGTAGGGTCGGGGTCCCCAACTATGGCTACACCTTC
CASRVGVPNYGYTF
>TRBV6-1|TRBD1|TRBJ2-1|NA
TGTGCCACCGGGACAGGCGATAGCAATCTTGAGCAGTTCTTC
CATGTGDSNLEQFF
>TRBV5-1|TRBD1|TRBJ2-1|few
TGCGCCAGCAGGACCGGGACAGGGTTTGGCAATGAGCAGTTCTTC
CASRTGTGFGNEQFF
>TRBV5-1|TRBD1|TRBJ2-1|NA
TGCGCCAGCAGCCAAGGCGAGGGGGACAGGGTGGATGAGCAGTTCTTC
CASSQGEGDRVDEQFF
>TRBV6-5|NA|TRBJ1-1|NA
TGTGCCAGCAGTTACTGGGGCAGAGCGAACACTGAAGCTTTCTTT
CASSYWGRANTEAFF
>TRBV4-3|NA|TRBJ1-3|few
TGCGCCAGCAGCCTACGAGGAGGGGGAAACACCATATATTTT
CASSLRGGGNTIYF
>TRBV18|TRBD1|TRBJ1-2|NA
TGTGCCAGCTCAACCAGGACAGGGGAGAATAATGGCTACACCTTC
CASSTRTGENNGYTF
>TRBV7-6|TRBD2|TRBJ2-1|once
TGTGCCAGCAGCCAGCGATGGGGGGGAGCGGGTGGTGAGCAGTTCTTC
CASSQRWGGAGGEQFF
>TRBV6-6|TRBD2|TRBJ2-1|NA
TGTGCCAGCAGGGGGGGACTAGCGGGAGACAGTGAGCAGTTCTTC
CASRGGLAGDSEQFF
>TRBV11-3|NA|TRBJ2-4|NA
TGTGCCAGCAGCTTAGATCTAAGAAGTGACATTCAGTACTTC
CASSLDLRSDIQYF
>TRBV7-9|NA|TRBJ1-5|NA
TGTGCCAGCAGCTTGAGTGCAAATCAGCCCCAGCATTTT
CASSLSANQPQHF
>TRBV5-1|NA|TRBJ2-1|NA
TGCGCCAGCAGCTCCCCCTGGGGAGGGGGGCCCGGCAATGAGCAGTTCTTC
CASSSPWGGGPGNEQFF
>TRBV7-2|NA|TRBJ1-2|NA
TGTGCCAGCAGCTTAGGTGTAGGGAGGAGCTATGGCTACACCTTC
CASSLGVGRSYGYTF
>TRBV7-2|NA|TRBJ1-1|NA
TGTGCCAGCAGCCAAGATCAGGAAAGCACTGAAGCTTTCTTT
CASSQDQESTEAFF
>TRBV6-5|NA|TRBJ1-2|once
TGTGCCAGCAGACCTGCGGGCGGGAACTATGGCTACACCTTC
CASRPAGGNYGYTF
>TRBV5-4|NA|TRBJ2-6|NA
TGTGCCAGCCTTCCCAGGGGGGCTGGGGCCAACGTCCTGACTTTC
CASLPRGAGANVLTF
>TRBV7-8|NA|TRBJ1-4|NA
TGTGCCAGCAGCTTAGGGACTGTTGAAAAACTGTTTTTT
CASSLGTVEKLFF
>TRBV2|TRBD1|TRBJ2-2|NA
TGTGCCAGCAGCGTTTACAGGGGTAAAGACACCGGGGAGCTGTTTTTT
CASSVYRGKDTGELFF
>TRBV6-5|TRBD1|TRBJ1-2|NA
TGTGCCAGCCAACAGGGGGGAGCCTATGGCTACACCTTC
CASQQGGAYGYTF
>TRBV7-2|NA|TRBJ2-7|NA
TGTGCCAGCACTCTCCGGGAAGCGCAGTACTTC
CASTLREAQYF
>TRBV5-1|TRBD1|TRBJ2-7|NA
TGCGCCAGCAGCTTAGGGACAGGGGGCGGCGAGCAGTACTTC
CASSLGTGGGEQYF
>TRBV7-3|TRBD2|TRBJ2-7|NA
TGTGCCAGCAGCTGGGACCCTACTAGCGGGGCCTTCCACGAGCAGTACTTC
CASSWDPTSGAFHEQYF
>TRBV13|TRBD1|TRBJ2-1|NA
TGTGCCAGCAGCTTTTTTATGGGACAGGGGAGTTACAATGAGCAGTTCTTC
CASSFFMGQGSYNEQFF
>TRBV15|TRBD1|TRBJ1-4|NA
TGTGCCACCAGCAGGGACAGGGCCGGAACTAATGAAAAACTGTTTTTT
CATSRDRAGTNEKLFF
>TRBV28|NA|TRBJ2-1|NA
TGTGCCAGTTGCGAGGGCCCTAATGAGCAGTTCTTC
CASCEGPNEQFF
>TRBV5-6|TRBD1|TRBJ1-2|NA
TGTGCCAGCAGCCCGGGCGACAGGGGGGAAAGTGGCTACACCTTC
CASSPGDRGESGYTF
>TRBV7-2|TRBD2|TRBJ2-7|NA
TGTGCCAGCAGCTTTCGGACTAGCGGGGGGGGGACCTACGAGCAGTACTTC
CASSFRTSGGGTYEQYF
>TRBV27|TRBD1|TRBJ1-1|NA
TGTGCCAGCCGTCTAGACAGGGCGAAGACGTCCACTGAAGCTTTCTTT
CASRLDRAKTSTEAFF
>TRBV28|TRBD1|TRBJ2-1|NA
TGTGCCAGCATTTCCCGGGACAGGAATTACAATGAGCAGTTCTTC
CASISRDRNYNEQFF
>TRBV7-2|TRBD1|TRBJ1-2|NA
TGTGCCAGCAGCTCCGGGACAGGGGTGGTTGGCTACACCTTC
CASSSGTGVVGYTF
>TRBV7-9|NA|TRBJ2-3|once
TGTGCCAGCAGCCCAGGGTCTGGGGCCACAGATACGCAGTATTTT
CASSPGSGATDTQYF
>TRBV2|NA|TRBJ2-5|NA
TGTGCCAGCAGTGGAGCGACCAGGCAAGAGACCCAGTACTTC
CASSGATRQETQYF
>TRBV7-2|NA|TRBJ2-4|NA
TGTGCCAGCAGCTTCGACAGGACTTCCCACATTCAGTACTTC
CASSFDRTSHIQYF
>TRBV30|NA|TRBJ1-5|NA
TGTGCCTGGACCCCCTACTGGCGGAGAAATCAGCCCCAGCATTTT
CAWTPYWRRNQPQHF
>TRBV7-2|TRBD1|TRBJ2-1|NA
TGTGCCAGCAGTCGGGACAGTTACAATGAGCAGTTCTTC
CASSRDSYNEQFF
>TRBV29-1|TRBD2|TRBJ2-3|NA
TGCAGCTTTGTTAGCGGGGGGGCGGCGGATACGCAGTATTTT
CSFVSGGAADTQYF
>TRBV5-5|NA|TRBJ2-5|NA
TGTGCCAGCAGCTTGCCAGGACTACAAGAGACCCAGTACTTC
CASSLPGLQETQYF
>TRBV19|NA|TRBJ2-1|NA
TGTGCCAGTAGTATTGGGGATGGGGGGATCAATGAGCAGTTCTTC
CASSIGDGGINEQFF
>TRBV10-3|NA|TRBJ2-5|once
TGTGCCGCTGCGGGTCGTTTTGTAGGAGAGACCCAGTACTTC
CAAAGRFVGETQYF
>TRBV28|TRBD1|TRBJ1-3|NA
TGTGCCAGCAGTTCCGGACAGGCCTCTGGAAACACCATATATTTT
CASSSGQASGNTIYF
>TRBV29-1|TRBD1|TRBJ2-7|few
TGCAGCGTTTATGACAGGGCGGACGAGCAGTACTTC
CSVYDRADEQYF
>TRBV5-5|TRBD2|TRBJ2-3|few
TGTGCCAGCAGCTTCCGGACTAGCATAGATACGCAGTATTTT
CASSFRTSIDTQYF
>TRBV18|NA|TRBJ2-1|few
TGTGCCAGCTCACCGGGGGGGCTGTCGAGGAATGAGCAGTTCTTC
CASSPGGLSRNEQFF
>TRBV28|NA|TRBJ2-1|NA
TGTGCCAGCAGTGCCACAGGGAGATCCTACAATGAGCAGTTCTTC
CASSATGRSYNEQFF
>TRBV11-2|TRBD2|TRBJ2-3|NA
TGTGCCAGCAGCTCCGGCGGGGGGCGCATCCTGGCAGATACGCAGTATTTT
CASSSGGGRILADTQYF
>TRBV5-1|NA|TRBJ1-1|few
TGCGCCAGCAGCTTGGGACAGCGGAACACTGAAGCTTTCTTT
CASSLGQRNTEAFF
>TRBV28|TRBD1|TRBJ2-7|NA
TGTGCCAGCGGCCAGCGGACAGGCGCCTACGAGCAGTACTTC
CASGQRTGAYEQYF
>TRBV19|TRBD2|TRBJ2-1|NA
TGTGCCAGTAGTACTAGCGGGAGGAATGAGCAGTTCTTC
CASSTSGRNEQFF